These 29 T cell receptor beta chains were sequenced from one sample in a study of T cell repertoires in cytomegalovirus infection. TCRdb recomputed calls from the reads with MiXCR, one row per CDR3 protein. The sample has about 740,000 distinct CDR3 sequences, less than 40% seen once. Sequencing was carried out using PBMCs. Receptors originate from a human donor in good health (CMV status not recorded). Some clones in this sample may be carry-over from other donors' samples.

This clonotype occurred a few times. The chain recombines TRBV3-1 with TRBJ1-2; the D is unclear. The germline V and J ends were trimmed by 8 bases and 0 bases, with 7 bases remaining between them. The CDR3 covers 12 residues. Germline assignment: CDR1 LGHDT and CDR2 YNNKEL (reference sequence). DNA of the CDR3: TGTGCCAGCGAGGGCACTAACTATGGCTACACCTTC. It specifies CASEGTNYGYTF.

The rearrangement links TRBV5-6 to TRBJ2-5, with TRBD2 matching over 7 bases. Trimming cost V 4 bases and J 5 bases; bases outside gene matches: 8. The CDR3 length is 14 residues. CDR1 is SGHDT, CDR2 YYEEEE, per germline. CDR3 sequence: CASSPAGRRETQYF. As DNA, the CDR3 is TGTGCCAGCAGCCCAGCGGGACGTCGGGAGACCCAGTACTTC.

This clonotype was recorded a few times. The chain is built from TRBV5-6 and TRBJ2-7; 7 nucleotides line up with TRBD2. The CDR3 is made up of 14 amino acids. CDR1 is SGHDT, CDR2 YYEEEE, per germline. The trim removed 0 bases at V and 5 bases at J, leaving 5 bases unmatched. The CDR3 DNA is TGTGCCAGCAGCTTGGAGACGGCGGGGGACGAGCAGTACTTC. Residues: CASSLETAGDEQYF.

This clonotype was picked up a small number of times. The rearrangement links TRBV28 to TRBJ2-7; D unresolved. V was cut by 6 bases and J by 2 bases, with 14 bases left in between. Germline V gives CDR1 MDHEN, CDR2 SYDVKM. CDR3 length: 14 residues. CDR3 in amino acids: CASSRRLPAYEQYF. The CDR3 DNA sequence: TGTGCCAGCAGCCGCCGTCTTCCCGCCTACGAGCAGTACTTC. The full variable domain, with the rest looked up from reference TRBV28 and TRBJ2-7, is DVKVTQSSRYLVKRTGEKVFLECVQDMDHENMFWYRQDPGLGLRLIYFSYDVKMKEKGDIPEGYSVSREKKERFSLILESASTNQTSMYLCASSRRLPAYEQYFGPGTRLTVT.

This clonotype came up many times. The chain links TRBV7-8 to TRBJ2-4, with 8 nucleotides matching TRBD1. The germline gives CDR1 SGHVS, CDR2 FQNEAQ. The CDR3 spans 16 residues. V dropped 1 base and J dropped 2; count of bases not matched to a gene: 4. The CDR3 DNA sequence: TGTGCCAGCAGCTTAGGCCAGGGGGCTACCAAAAACATTCAGTACTTC. Encoded protein: CASSLGQGATKNIQYF.

This clonotype was detected many times. The rearrangement joins TRBV7-6 to TRBJ2-2, with 8 bases matching TRBD1. The CDR3 length is 16 residues. V gave up 6 bases and J gave up 4 bases; unmatched junction bases: 10. Germline loops: CDR1 SGHVS, CDR2 FNYEAQ. CDR3 nucleotide sequence: TGTGCCAGCAGTTTCCGGGACAGGTCATTCACCGGGGAGCTGTTTTTT. Translation gives CASSFRDRSFTGELFF.

This sequence joins TRBV7-6 and TRBJ2-2; D is possibly TRBD1 (6 bases). The CDR3 spans 16 residues. V was trimmed by 2 bases and J by 0 bases, leaving 10 bases between them. Per the germline V gene, CDR1 is SGHVS and CDR2 is FNYEAQ. The CDR3 spells CASSLIRGTNTGELFF. DNA of the CDR3: TGTGCCAGCAGCTTAATTAGGGGGACGAACACCGGGGAGCTGTTTTTT. The full variable domain, in which reference TRBV7-6 and TRBJ2-2 provide the parts outside the CDR3, is GAGVSQSPRYKVTKRGQDVALRCDPISGHVSLYWYRQALGQGPEFLTYFNYEAQQDKSGLPNDRFSAERPEGSISTLTIQRTEQRDSAMYRCASSLIRGTNTGELFFGEGSRLTVL.

The rearrangement joins TRBV20-1 to TRBJ1-2; D not resolved. The CDR3 sequence is 13 residues long. Germline V gives CDR1 DFQATT, CDR2 SNEGSKA (reference sequence). V lost 5 bases, J lost 2 bases, and 12 bases lay in between. The CDR3 DNA follows: TGCAGTGCTCCGGGCCATCGGAACTATGGCTACACCTTC. Protein: CSAPGHRNYGYTF.

V gene TRBV4-3 combines with J gene TRBJ2-2, with 7 bases matching TRBD1. V was clipped by 3 bases and J by 6 bases; unmatched bases: 1. CDR1 is LGHNA, CDR2 YSLEER, per germline. The CDR3 is 13 amino acids. The CDR3 nucleotides read TGCGCCAGCAGCCATACAGGGGCCGGGGAGCTGTTTTTT. This gives the protein CASSHTGAGELFF.

The J gene is TRBJ2-7, the V gene TRBV7-9; no clear D. V lost 4 bases, J lost 5 bases, and 15 bases lay in between. CDR3 length: 14 amino acids. The germline V gene encodes CDR1 SEHNR and CDR2 FQNEAQ (reference sequence). CDR3 residues: CASSSTANIHEQYF. DNA of the CDR3: TGTGCCAGCAGCTCAACGGCTAATATTCACGAGCAGTACTTC. Combining the CDR3 with reference TRBV7-9 and TRBJ2-7 gives the whole variable domain DTGVSQNPRHKITKRGQNVTFRCDPISEHNRLYWYRQTLGQGPEFLTYFQNEAQLEKSRLLSDRFSAERPKGSFSTLEIQRTEQGDSAMYLCASSSTANIHEQYFGPGTRLTVT.

Remarks on this clonotype: This CDR3 fails to terminate in the conserved phenylalanine or tryptophan, so it likely reflects a read error. This chain connects TRBV11-3 to TRBJ2-1, with 8 bases that match TRBD2. CDR3 length equals 18 residues. Germline-derived CDR1 and CDR2 are SGHNT and YENEEA. Trimming at V came to 0 bases and at J to 2 bases, leaving 9 bases not matched to a gene. As DNA, the CDR3 is TGTGCCAGCAGCTTAGATACGGGTAGCGGGATCCCCTACAATGAGCAGTTCTTA. It specifies CASSLDTGSGIPYNEQFL.

Concerning this clonotype itself: Compared with germline, one end of the junction differs, possibly owing to a read error. The chain carries TRBV7-2 and TRBJ1-6; D uncertain. CDR3 length: 15 residues. Germline CDR1 reads SGHTA; CDR2 reads FQGNSA. The CDR3 DNA reads TGTGCCAGCAGCCCGCACACATTCTCAATTTCACCCCTACACTTT. Amino acids: CASSPHTFSISPLHF.

The V gene is TRBV6-5, the J gene TRBJ2-1; D remains ambiguous. There are 13 residues in the CDR3. V was cut by 2 bases and J by 6 bases, with 8 bases left in between. Germline assignment: CDR1 MNHEY and CDR2 SVGAGI. CDR3 sequence (DNA): TGTGCCAGCAGTTACGGTGGTGGCAATGAGCAGTTCTTC. Its protein product is CASSYGGGNEQFF.

About this clonotype: This CDR3 fails to terminate in the conserved phenylalanine or tryptophan, so it likely reflects a read error. No DNA is shown, since the ends of the CDR3 on it are uncertain; the CDR3 is the one TCRdb lists. The rearrangement joins TRBV20-1 to TRBJ1-2. The germline gives CDR1 DFQATT, CDR2 SNEGSKA (reference sequence). The CDR3 length equals 12 residues, ends included. CDR3 amino acids: CSASDGDYGYTL.

This clonotype was recorded a few times. The chain carries TRBV11-2 and TRBJ2-7; 10 positions agree with TRBD2. J was trimmed by 2 bases and V by 5 bases; bases with no gene match: 3. CDR1 is SGHAT, CDR2 FQNNGV, per germline. This CDR3 spans 14 amino acids. DNA for the CDR3: TGTGCCAGCAGCCGAGCGGGAGGGCCCTACGAGCAGTACTTC. This encodes CASSRAGGPYEQYF.

V usage is TRBV7-9 and J usage is TRBJ2-7, with a weak D call TRBD1 (5 bases). The CDR3 spans 13 residues. In germline, CDR1 is SEHNR, CDR2 FQNEAQ (reference sequence). Trimming removed 5 bases from V and 2 bases from J, with 10 bases in between. The CDR3 loop is CASSPMDTYEQYF. The DNA of the CDR3 is TGTGCCAGCAGCCCAATGGACACCTACGAGCAGTACTTC.

About this clonotype itself: It is likely a read error, because the conserved phenylalanine at the end of the CDR3 is missing. This rearrangement joins TRBV5-5 to TRBJ2-7; either TRBD1 or TRBD2 may fit D (5 bases each). The V gene lost 4 bases and the J gene lost 0 bases, with 14 bases spanning the gap. CDR1 and CDR2 (germline): SGHKS, YYEKEE (reference sequence). This CDR3 is 15 amino acids long. Here the CDR3 reads CASSLGRISSYEQYL. DNA of the CDR3: TGTGCCAGCAGCCTGGGACGGATTAGCTCCTACGAGCAGTACTTA.

There are a few counts of this clonotype. The CDR3 reads CASSSTKLAGDLYEQYF. The CDR3 bases are TGTGCCAGCAGTTCCACAAAACTAGCGGGAGATCTATACGAGCAGTACTTC. The chain has TRBV6-5 and TRBJ2-7, with 11 bases that match TRBD2. The CDR3 has 17 residues. CDR1 is MNHEY and CDR2 is SVGAGI in the germline V gene. Germline trimming cut 4 bases from V and 4 bases from J; bases unmatched to any gene: 12.

This clonotype has only one observation. The genes are TRBV19 and TRBJ1-1; D is unclear. The germline V and J ends were trimmed by 7 bases and 2 bases, with 11 bases remaining between them. Germline V lookup: CDR1 LNHDA, CDR2 SQIVND (reference sequence). The CDR3 is 13 residues long. The CDR3 DNA is TGTGCCAGTATCCCGGGCTTTAACACTGAAGCTTTCTTT. This sequence encodes CASIPGFNTEAFF.

The chain recombines TRBV7-2 with TRBJ2-7; D is perhaps TRBD2 (6 bases). Per germline, CDR1 SGHTA and CDR2 FQGNSA. V gave up 0 bases and J gave up 4 bases, with 13 bases separating them. The CDR3 is 15 residues long. DNA for the CDR3: TGTGCCAGCAGCTTAGCTAACGGGGGTACTTACGAGCAGTACTTC. The encoded protein is CASSLANGGTYEQYF.

For this clonotype: It is likely a read error, because the conserved phenylalanine at the end of the CDR3 is missing. The CDR3 reads CATSRDYTSDRGEQYL. The CDR3 DNA sequence: TGTGCCACCAGCAGAGATTATACTAGCGACCGAGGCGAGCAGTACTTA. The rearrangement joins TRBV15 to TRBJ2-7; 7 bases line up with TRBD2. V trimming: 0 bases; J trimming: 6 bases; junction bases outside the gene matches: 11. In germline, CDR1 is LNHNV, CDR2 YYDKDF (reference sequence). CDR3 size: 16 residues.

The V call is TRBV15, the J call TRBJ1-1; unclear D gene. This CDR3 spans 14 amino acids. CDR1 and CDR2 from the germline V gene are LNHNV and YYDKDF (reference sequence). V was pared by 4 bases and J by 1 base, with 10 bases between. The CDR3 DNA follows: TGTGCCACCAGCACCGGCGGAGAGAACACTGAAGCTTTCTTT. Translating it yields CATSTGGENTEAFF.

In its sample, this clonotype was seen a few times. This chain joins TRBV18 and TRBJ2-1, with TRBD2 identical over 10 bases. Unmatched junction bases numbered 12, after V lost 0 bases and J lost 4 bases. Germline-derived CDR1 and CDR2 are KGHSH and LQKENI. This CDR3 region has 19 residues. CDR3 bases: TGTGCCAGCTCACCACCTTTATCTAGCGGGGGCCTAAATTACAATGAGCAGTTCTTC. This translates into CASSPPLSSGGLNYNEQFF.

The chain has TRBV27 and TRBJ2-7; no firm D call. CDR1 is MNHEY, CDR2 SMNVEV, per germline (reference sequence). The CDR3 extends over 14 amino acids. V was trimmed by 2 bases and J by 4 bases, leaving 12 bases between them. CDR3 DNA: TGTGCCAGCAGTTTAAACGTAGGGCGGTACGAGCAGTACTTC. The encoded protein is CASSLNVGRYEQYF.

This clonotype was detected only a few times. This chain links TRBV6-6 with TRBJ1-2; D ambiguous. V lost 0 bases to trimming and J lost 4 bases, with 9 bases between them. CDR3 length: 14 residues. The germline V gene encodes CDR1 MNHNY and CDR2 SVGAGI (reference sequence). The CDR3 nucleotides are TGTGCCAGCAGTTACTCGAGGGAGACCTATGGCTACACCTTC. It translates to CASSYSRETYGYTF.

The V and J genes are TRBV28 and TRBJ2-7; no definite D call. Germline CDR1 MDHEN, CDR2 SYDVKM. This CDR3 comprises 14 residues. V was clipped by 6 bases and J by 3 bases, with 15 bases between them. The CDR3 loop reads CASSQPLIIYEQYF. CDR3 nucleotide sequence: TGTGCCAGCAGCCAGCCCCTAATCATCTACGAGCAGTACTTC.

This chain connects TRBV7-2 to TRBJ1-6; no clear D. V gave up 7 bases and J gave up 7 bases, with 11 bases separating them. The germline gives CDR1 SGHTA, CDR2 FQGNSA. The CDR3 runs 13 residues. Here the CDR3 DNA reads TGTGCCAGCAACCCGAATAAAAATTCACCCCTCCACTTT. This gives the protein CASNPNKNSPLHF.

The rearrangement uses TRBV12-3 or TRBV12-4 and TRBJ1-2, with 11 bases identical to TRBD1. J gave up 7 bases and V 8 bases, and 9 bases lay outside the gene matches. This CDR3 contains 14 residues. Here the CDR3 reads CASDLGQGARGYTF. The DNA for the CDR3 is TGTGCCAGCGACCTAGGACAGGGGGCTCGTGGCTACACCTTC.

This clonotype has a single count. The J gene is TRBJ1-1, the V gene TRBV6-5; D gene ambiguous. Trimming left V 9 bases short and J 0 bases short, with 17 bases between. Germline lookup yields CDR1 MNHEY and CDR2 SVGAGI. There are 15 residues in the CDR3. The CDR3 coding sequence is TGTGCCAGTAGGGTGGCAGCCAACATGAACACTGAAGCTTTCTTT. Translated: CASRVAANMNTEAFF.